This T cell receptor (beta chain) is drawn from a study of neurological immune-mediated disorders. Study results and caveats: No expanded-clone CDR3 amino acid sequence recurred across subjects, suggesting private TCR-beta repertoires. The multiple sclerosis repertoire cluster was associated with no clinical or MRI feature. The most TCR clonal expansion was seen in HTLV-1-associated myelopathy, whereas the least was seen in multiple sclerosis, below the level in healthy controls.

CDR1 is ENHRY, CDR2 SYGVKD, per germline. The CDR3 contains 12 residues. Trimming left V 0 bases short and J 15 bases short, with 12 bases between. This clonotype was counted at least ten times. Antigen unknown. The making of cDNA relied on 5'RACE with 10-nucleotide random UMIs. TCRdb used MiXCR to reprocess the 5' RACE reads, holding one entry per CDR3 protein. Among 81,000 or so distinct CDR3 sequences listed, about 5.5% were seen once. This sequence joins TRBV10-3 and TRBJ2-1, with D tentatively TRBD2 (6 bases). The TCR sequence derives from a woman aged 30 to 39 with multiple sclerosis. Material for sequencing was PBMCs. The CDR3 loop reads CAISESSGRGFF. CDR3 nucleotide sequence: TGTGCCATCAGTGAGTCTAGCGGAAGGGGGTTCTTC.